This TCR beta chain was identified in a study of cytomegalovirus exposure and HLA in healthy donors. Notes on the study in general: Later, an analysis found that TCR clusters from the first cohort tended to co-occur in the 110 or so validation repertoires. The listing of 150 or so TCR beta chains classed them as cytomegalovirus-associated. It was reportedly the case that the classifier diagnosed cytomegalovirus status with high specificity and sensitivity.

As to this clone: Its specificity is not known.

Using immunoSEQ multiplex PCR, the repertoire was profiled, and TCRdb retains in-frame clones only, with some absent. The table includes 150,000 to 180,000 clones, approximately 86% detected once. Germline V CDR1 and CDR2: MNHEY, SVGAGI. J lost 7 bases, V lost 5 bases, and 7 bases had no gene match. This CDR3 contains 14 residues. The donors were members of the roughly 120-subject validation cohort (separate from the approximately 650-subject first cohort). Sequences were obtained from PBMCs. The chain employs TRBV6-5 and TRBJ2-4; 8 bases agree with TRBD2. This TCR was recovered from a man in his late teens or twenties in good health and CMV-seropositive. The chain's CDR3 is CASSPRTSRNIQYF. Written as DNA, the CDR3 is TGTGCCAGCAGTCCTCGGACTAGCCGTAACATTCAGTACTTC.